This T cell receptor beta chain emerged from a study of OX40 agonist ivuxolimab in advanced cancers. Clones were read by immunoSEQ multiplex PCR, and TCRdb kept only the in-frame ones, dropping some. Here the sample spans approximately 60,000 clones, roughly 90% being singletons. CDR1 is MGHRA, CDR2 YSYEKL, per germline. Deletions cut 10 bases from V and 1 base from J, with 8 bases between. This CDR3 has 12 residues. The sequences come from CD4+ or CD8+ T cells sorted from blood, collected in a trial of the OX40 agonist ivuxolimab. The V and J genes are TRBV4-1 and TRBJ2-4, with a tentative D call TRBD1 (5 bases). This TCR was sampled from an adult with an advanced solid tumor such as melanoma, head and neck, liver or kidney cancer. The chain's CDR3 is CATKGAKNIQYF. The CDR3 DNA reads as TGCGCCACAAAGGGGGCCAAAAACATTCAGTACTTC.